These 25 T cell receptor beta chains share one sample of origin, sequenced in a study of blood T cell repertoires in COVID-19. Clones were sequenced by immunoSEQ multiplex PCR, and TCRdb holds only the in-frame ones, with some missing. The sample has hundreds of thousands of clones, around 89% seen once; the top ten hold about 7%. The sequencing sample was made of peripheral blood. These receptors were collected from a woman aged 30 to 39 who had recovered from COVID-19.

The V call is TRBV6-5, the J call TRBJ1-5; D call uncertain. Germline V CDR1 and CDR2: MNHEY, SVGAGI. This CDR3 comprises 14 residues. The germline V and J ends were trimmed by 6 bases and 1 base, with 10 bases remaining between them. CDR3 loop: CASRMGASNQPQHF. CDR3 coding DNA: TGTGCCAGCAGGATGGGAGCGAGCAATCAGCCCCAGCATTTT.

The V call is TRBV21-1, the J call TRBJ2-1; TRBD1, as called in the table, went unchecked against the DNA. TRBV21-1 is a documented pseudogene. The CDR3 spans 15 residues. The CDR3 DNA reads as TGTGCCAGCAGCAAATTAGGTACAGGGGCGGGTGAGCAGTTCTTC. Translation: CASSKLGTGAGEQFF.

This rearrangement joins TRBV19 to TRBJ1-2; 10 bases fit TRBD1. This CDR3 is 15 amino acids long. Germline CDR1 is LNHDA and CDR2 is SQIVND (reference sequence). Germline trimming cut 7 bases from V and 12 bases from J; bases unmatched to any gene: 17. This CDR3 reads CASTHPEDRGRGHTF. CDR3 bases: TGTGCCAGTACCCACCCCGAGGACAGGGGGAGAGGCCACACCTTC.

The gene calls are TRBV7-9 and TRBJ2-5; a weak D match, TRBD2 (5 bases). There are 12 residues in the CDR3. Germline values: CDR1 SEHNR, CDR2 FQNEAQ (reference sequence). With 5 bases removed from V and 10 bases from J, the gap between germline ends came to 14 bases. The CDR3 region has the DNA TGTGCCAGCAGCCCCACCGGGATTTTCCAGTACTTC. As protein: CASSPTGIFQYF.

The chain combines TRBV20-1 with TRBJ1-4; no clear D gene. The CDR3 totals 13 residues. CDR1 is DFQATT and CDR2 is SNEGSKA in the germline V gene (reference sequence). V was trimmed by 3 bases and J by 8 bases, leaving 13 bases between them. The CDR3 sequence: CSASDHKREKLFF. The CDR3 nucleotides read TGCAGTGCTAGTGATCACAAGAGGGAAAAACTGTTTTTT.

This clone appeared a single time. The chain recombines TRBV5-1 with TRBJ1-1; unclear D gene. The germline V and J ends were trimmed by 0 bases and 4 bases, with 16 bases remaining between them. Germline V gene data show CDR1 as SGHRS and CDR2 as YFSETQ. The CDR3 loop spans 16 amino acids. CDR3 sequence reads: CASSLAGSARGTEAFF. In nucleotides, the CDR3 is TGCGCCAGCAGCTTGGCCGGGTCCGCTCGTGGCACTGAAGCTTTCTTT.

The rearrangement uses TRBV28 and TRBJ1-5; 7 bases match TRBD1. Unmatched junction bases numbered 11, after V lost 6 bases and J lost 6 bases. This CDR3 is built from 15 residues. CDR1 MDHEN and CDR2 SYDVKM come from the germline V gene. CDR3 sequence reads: CASRTTGARVQPQHF. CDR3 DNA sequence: TGTGCCAGCAGAACCACAGGGGCGCGCGTTCAGCCCCAGCATTTT.

CDR3 loop: CASSLRGQSNQPQHF. The CDR3 DNA sequence: TGTGCCAGCAGTTTAAGGGGACAGAGTAATCAGCCCCAGCATTTT. The chain links TRBV27 to TRBJ1-5; 7 bases fit TRBD1. Per the germline V gene, CDR1 is MNHEY and CDR2 is SMNVEV (reference sequence). Trimming removed 2 bases from V and 4 bases from J; junction bases left unmatched: 5. This CDR3 is built from 15 residues.

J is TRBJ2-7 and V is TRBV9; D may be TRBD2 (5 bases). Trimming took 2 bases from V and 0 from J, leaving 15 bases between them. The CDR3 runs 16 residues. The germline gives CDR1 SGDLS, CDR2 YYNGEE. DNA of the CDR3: TGTGCCAGCAGCGTGGGCGTCGGGGAGTACTCCTACGAGCAGTACTTC. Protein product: CASSVGVGEYSYEQYF.

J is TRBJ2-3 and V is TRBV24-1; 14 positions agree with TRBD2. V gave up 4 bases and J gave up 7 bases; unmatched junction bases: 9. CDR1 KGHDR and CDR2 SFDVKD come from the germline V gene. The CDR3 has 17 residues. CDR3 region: CATSEPGLAGGPYTQYF. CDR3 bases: TGTGCCACCAGTGAACCCGGACTAGCGGGGGGTCCGTATACGCAGTATTTT.

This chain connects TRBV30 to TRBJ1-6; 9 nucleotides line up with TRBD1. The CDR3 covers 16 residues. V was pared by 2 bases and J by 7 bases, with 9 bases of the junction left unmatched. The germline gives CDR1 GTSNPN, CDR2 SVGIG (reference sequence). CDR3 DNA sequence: TGTGCCTGGAGTAACAGACCCGGGACAGGGAATTCACCCCTCCACTTT. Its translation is CAWSNRPGTGNSPLHF.

CDR3 DNA sequence: TGTGCCAGCAGCTCCGGGATCCCTAATTCACCCCTCCACTTT. Translating gives CASSSGIPNSPLHF. This chain joins TRBV5-6 and TRBJ1-6, with unresolved D. V lost 3 bases and J lost 6, with 10 bases in between. The germline gives CDR1 SGHDT, CDR2 YYEEEE. This CDR3 is built from 14 residues. The whole variable domain, filled in from reference TRBV5-6 and TRBJ1-6, reads DAGVTQSPTHLIKTRGQQVTLRCSPKSGHDTVSWYQQALGQGPQFIFQYYEEEERQRGNFPDRFSGHQFPNYSSELNVNALLLGDSALYLCASSSGIPNSPLHFGNGTRLTVT.

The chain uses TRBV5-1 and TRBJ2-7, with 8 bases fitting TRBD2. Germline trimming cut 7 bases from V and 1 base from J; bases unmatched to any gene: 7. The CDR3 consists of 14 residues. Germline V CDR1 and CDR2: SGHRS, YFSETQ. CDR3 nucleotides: TGCGCCAGCCGCCTCGGGGGGGGGTCCTACGAGCAGTACTTC. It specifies CASRLGGGSYEQYF.

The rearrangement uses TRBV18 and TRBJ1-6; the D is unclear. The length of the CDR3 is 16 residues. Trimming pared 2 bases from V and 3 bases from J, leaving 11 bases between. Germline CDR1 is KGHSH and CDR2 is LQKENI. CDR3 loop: CASSPNVSGYNSPLHF. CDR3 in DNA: TGTGCCAGCTCACCAAACGTTTCAGGCTATAATTCACCCCTCCACTTT.

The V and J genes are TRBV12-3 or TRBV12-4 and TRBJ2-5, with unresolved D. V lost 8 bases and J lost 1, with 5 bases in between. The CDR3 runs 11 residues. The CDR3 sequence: CASGLQETQYF. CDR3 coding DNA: TGTGCCAGCGGGCTCCAAGAGACCCAGTACTTC.

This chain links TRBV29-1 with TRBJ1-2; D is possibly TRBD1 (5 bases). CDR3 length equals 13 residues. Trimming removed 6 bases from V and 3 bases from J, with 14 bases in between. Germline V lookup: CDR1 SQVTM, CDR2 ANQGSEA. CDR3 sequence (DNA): TGCAGCGTATCTCAGGGTCTTGACTATGGCTACACCTTC. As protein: CSVSQGLDYGYTF.

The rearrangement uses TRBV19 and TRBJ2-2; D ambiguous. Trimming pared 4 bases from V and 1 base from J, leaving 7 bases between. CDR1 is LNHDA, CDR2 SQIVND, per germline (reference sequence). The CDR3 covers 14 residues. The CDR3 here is CASSSGGNTGELFF. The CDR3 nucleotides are TGTGCCAGTAGTAGCGGCGGGAACACCGGGGAGCTGTTTTTT.

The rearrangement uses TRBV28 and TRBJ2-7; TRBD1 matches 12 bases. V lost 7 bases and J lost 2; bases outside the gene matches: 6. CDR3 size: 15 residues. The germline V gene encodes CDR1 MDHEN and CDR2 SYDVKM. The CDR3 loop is CASTSGQGAPYEQYF. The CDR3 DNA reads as TGTGCCAGCACCTCGGGACAGGGGGCGCCCTACGAGCAGTACTTC.

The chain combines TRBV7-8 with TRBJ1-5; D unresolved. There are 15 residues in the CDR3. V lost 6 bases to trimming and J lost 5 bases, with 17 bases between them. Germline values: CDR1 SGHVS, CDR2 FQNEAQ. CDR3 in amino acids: CASSHLRLVDQPQHF. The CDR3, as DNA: TGTGCCAGCAGTCATTTGCGGCTAGTGGATCAGCCCCAGCATTTT.

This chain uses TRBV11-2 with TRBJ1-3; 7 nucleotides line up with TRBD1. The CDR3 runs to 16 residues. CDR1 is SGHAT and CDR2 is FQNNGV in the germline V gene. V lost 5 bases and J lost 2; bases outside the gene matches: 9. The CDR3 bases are TGTGCCAGCAGCCCCCAGGGACAGCAAACTGGAAACACCATATATTTT. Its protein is CASSPQGQQTGNTIYF.

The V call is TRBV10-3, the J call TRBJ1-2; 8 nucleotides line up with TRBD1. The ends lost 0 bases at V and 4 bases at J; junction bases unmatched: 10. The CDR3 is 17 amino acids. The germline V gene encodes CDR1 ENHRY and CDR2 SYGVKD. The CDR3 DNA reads TGTGCCATCAGTGAGTCATCACCGGACAGGGTGGGCTATGGCTACACCTTC. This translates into CAISESSPDRVGYGYTF.

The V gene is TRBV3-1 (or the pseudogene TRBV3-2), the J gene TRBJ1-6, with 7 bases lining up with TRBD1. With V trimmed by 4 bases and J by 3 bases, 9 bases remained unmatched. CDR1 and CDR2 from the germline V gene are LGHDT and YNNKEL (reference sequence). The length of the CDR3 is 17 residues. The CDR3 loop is CASSPSAGGFYNSPLHF. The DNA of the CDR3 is TGTGCCAGCAGCCCCTCGGCAGGGGGTTTCTATAATTCACCCCTCCACTTT.

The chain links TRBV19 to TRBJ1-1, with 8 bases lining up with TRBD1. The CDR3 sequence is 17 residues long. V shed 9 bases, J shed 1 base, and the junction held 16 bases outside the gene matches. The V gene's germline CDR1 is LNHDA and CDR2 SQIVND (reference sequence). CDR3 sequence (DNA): TGTGCCAGCAAGGGGGCAGGGGGCGCGTATCAGAACACTGAAGCTTTCTTT. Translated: CASKGAGGAYQNTEAFF. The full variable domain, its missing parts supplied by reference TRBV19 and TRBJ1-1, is DGGITQSPKYLFRKEGQNVTLSCEQNLNHDAMYWYRQDPGQGLRLIYYSQIVNDFQKGDIAEGYSVSREKKESFPLTVTSAQKNPTAFYLCASKGAGGAYQNTEAFFGQGTRLTVV.

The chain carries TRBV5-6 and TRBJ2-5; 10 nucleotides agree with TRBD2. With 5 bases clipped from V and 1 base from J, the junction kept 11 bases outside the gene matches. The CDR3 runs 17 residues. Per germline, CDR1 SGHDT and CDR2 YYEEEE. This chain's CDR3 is CASRKFSGGTLQETQYF. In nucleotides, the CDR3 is TGTGCCAGCAGAAAATTTAGCGGGGGGACCCTCCAAGAGACCCAGTACTTC.

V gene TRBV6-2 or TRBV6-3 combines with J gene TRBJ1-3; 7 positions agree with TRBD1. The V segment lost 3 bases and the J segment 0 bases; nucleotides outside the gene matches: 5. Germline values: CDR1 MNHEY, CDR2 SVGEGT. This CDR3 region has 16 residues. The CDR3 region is CASSYGQASSGNTIYF. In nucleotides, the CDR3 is TGTGCCAGCAGTTATGGACAGGCGAGCTCTGGAAACACCATATATTTT.